A single sample is the source of the 18 T cell receptor beta chains below, sequenced in a study of CD8 T cells in Susac syndrome (dated by TCRdb to the late 2010s). Library preparation used the immunoSEQ multiplex PCR assay. RNA was extracted with the RNeasy kit and roughly 0.5 to 1 ug was reverse transcribed using random hexamers. TCRdb ran its own pipeline on the public reads, namely fastp trimming at Q25 and MiXCR clone calling, and kept in-frame beta chains. Merged by CDR3 protein, the rows form single entries marked with the most common genes and DNA. This sample comprises about 83,000 distinct CDR3 sequences, approximately 96% of them detected only once. Jointly, the top ten make up roughly 0.45% of the sample. Sequenced: CD8+ T cells from PBMCs. The receptors stem from a human donor with Susac syndrome.

This clonotype occurred a few times. This chain joins TRBV20-1 and TRBJ2-7; TRBD2 agrees at 8 bases. Per germline, CDR1 DFQATT and CDR2 SNEGSKA (reference sequence). This CDR3 has 13 residues. V lost 2 bases and J lost 1; bases outside the gene matches: 1. Written as DNA, the CDR3 is TGCAGTGCTAGACTAGCGGGTTCCTACGAGCAGTACTTC. Its protein is CSARLAGSYEQYF.

The chain is built from TRBV5-1 and TRBJ1-6, with unresolved D. Germline V gene sequence: CDR1 SGHRS, CDR2 YFSETQ. V was trimmed by 5 bases and J by 8 bases, leaving 17 bases between them. The CDR3 extends over 15 amino acids. CDR3 sequence (DNA): TGCGCCAGCAGACGGGATCTGGGGAGGTATTCACCCCTCCACTTT. Residues: CASRRDLGRYSPLHF.

The chain recombines TRBV19 with TRBJ2-1; possible D gene TRBD1, 6 bases. This CDR3 contains 14 residues. Germline CDR1 reads LNHDA; CDR2 reads SQIVND (reference sequence). V lost 3 bases and J lost 6, with 12 bases in between. The CDR3 is CASSIRDIVNEQFF. For the CDR3, the DNA is TGTGCCAGTAGTATCCGGGACATTGTCAATGAGCAGTTCTTC.

This clonotype showed up just once. This chain uses TRBV27 with TRBJ1-2; D is undetermined. CDR1 MNHEY and CDR2 SMNVEV come from the germline V gene (reference sequence). The CDR3 is made up of 14 amino acids. V lost 3 bases, J lost 7 bases, and 15 bases lay in between. The CDR3 is CASSFSSLGSGYTF. CDR3 bases: TGTGCCAGCAGTTTTAGCTCGCTAGGGAGTGGCTACACCTTC.

The CDR3 sequence: CATSDRRGSSYNEQFF. The CDR3 DNA is TGTGCCACCAGTGATCGCAGGGGCAGCTCCTACAATGAGCAGTTCTTC. This chain uses TRBV24-1 with TRBJ2-1, with a possible D match to TRBD1 (6 bases). CDR3 length: 16 residues. The V and J ends lost 3 bases and 0 bases respectively, with 11 bases between them. Germline CDR1 and CDR2: KGHDR and SFDVKD.

The rearrangement links TRBV7-9 to TRBJ2-2; D might be TRBD2 (6 bases). Trimming took off 10 bases at V and 6 bases at J, with 15 bases between the two ends. The CDR3 has 13 amino acids. The germline V gene encodes CDR1 SEHNR and CDR2 FQNEAQ (reference sequence). CDR3 sequence (DNA): TGTGCCATTCCACGGGGGTCCCCCGGGGAGCTGTTTTTT. Protein: CAIPRGSPGELFF.

This clonotype has a handful of counts. The chain uses TRBV28 and TRBJ1-2; TRBD1 agrees at 11 bases. V gave up 2 bases and J gave up 7 bases; unmatched junction bases: 3. The CDR3 loop spans 14 amino acids. The V gene's germline CDR1 is MDHEN and CDR2 SYDVKM. DNA for the CDR3: TGTGCCAGCAGTTTAGGGACAGGGGGACGTGGCTACACCTTC. Protein product: CASSLGTGGRGYTF.

The chain carries TRBV20-1 and TRBJ2-1, with D perhaps TRBD1 (6 bases). Germline V CDR1 and CDR2: DFQATT, SNEGSKA (reference sequence). Trimming took off 4 bases at V and 4 bases at J, with 17 bases between the two ends. The CDR3 is 15 amino acids. The CDR3 protein is CSATTDSTDYNEQFF. The CDR3 nucleotides read TGCAGTGCTACGACGGACAGTACCGATTACAATGAGCAGTTCTTC.

The V gene is TRBV2, the J gene TRBJ2-6; D call uncertain. The germline V and J ends were trimmed by 6 bases and 0 bases, with 15 bases remaining between them. Looked up from germline, CDR1 is SNHLY and CDR2 is FYNNEI. The CDR3 extends over 17 amino acids. CDR3 sequence (DNA): TGTGCCAGCAGCCTCTACACCCCGGCCTCTGGGGCCAACGTCCTGACTTTC. This gives the protein CASSLYTPASGANVLTF.

The chain has TRBV7-2 and TRBJ2-5; TRBD2 matches at 12 bases. The CDR3 runs to 16 residues. CDR1 and CDR2 (germline): SGHTA, FQGNSA. Trimming at V came to 3 bases and at J to 4 bases, leaving 6 bases not matched to a gene. CDR3 sequence (DNA): TGTGCCAGCAGCTTGGATGAGACTAGCGGGGGAGAGACCCAGTACTTC. Protein sequence: CASSLDETSGGETQYF.

This clonotype was counted only a few times. The gene calls are TRBV11-2 and TRBJ2-3; maybe TRBD1 (6 bases). The ends were cut back, 0 bases at V and 0 bases at J, with 7 bases in the middle. Germline CDR1 and CDR2: SGHAT and FQNNGV. The CDR3 extends over 15 amino acids. This CDR3 reads CASSLEGASTDTQYF. Written as DNA, the CDR3 is TGTGCCAGCAGCTTAGAGGGGGCTAGCACAGATACGCAGTATTTT.

The chain is built from TRBV20-1 and TRBJ2-2; D gene uncertain. Germline CDR1 and CDR2: DFQATT and SNEGSKA (reference sequence). The CDR3 totals 13 residues. Deletions cut 0 bases from V and 5 bases from J, with 7 bases between. This chain's CDR3 is CSARDLATGELFF. CDR3 bases: TGCAGTGCTAGAGATCTGGCAACCGGGGAGCTGTTTTTT.

This clonotype appeared a single time. The rearrangement joins TRBV12-3 or TRBV12-4 to TRBJ2-1; a possible D gene is TRBD1 (6 bases). The DNA end lines up better with TRBJ2-7; the J call may be wrong. The CDR3 is made up of 13 amino acids. DNA of the CDR3: TGTGCCAGCAGCCTAATCCCTGACAGGGAGCAGTACTTC. This codes for CASSLIPDREQYF.

This chain links TRBV11-2 with TRBJ2-7; D gene uncertain. The CDR3 covers 14 residues. Germline V gives CDR1 SGHAT, CDR2 FQNNGV. V shed 5 bases and J shed 6 bases, with 17 bases lying between them. The CDR3 sequence is CASSTSCHKCEQYV. CDR3 bases: TGTGCCAGCAGCACGTCGTGCCATAAATGCGAGCAGTACGTC.

The chain combines TRBV9 with TRBJ2-3; D remains unclear. The CDR3 sequence is 14 residues long. The ends were cut back, 2 bases at V and 2 bases at J, with 9 bases in the middle. The germline CDR1 and CDR2 sequences are SGDLS and YYNGEE. CDR3 loop: CASSVAKNTDTQYF. Written as DNA, the CDR3 is TGTGCCAGCAGCGTTGCCAAGAACACAGATACGCAGTATTTT.

The V call is TRBV7-9, the J call TRBJ1-1; D gene unclear. This CDR3 has 12 amino acids. Germline V gene lookup returns CDR1 SEHNR and CDR2 FQNEAQ (reference sequence). V lost 5 bases and J lost 6, with 10 bases in between. The DNA for the CDR3 is TGTGCCAGCAGCCTAGACTCCGCTGAAGCTTTCTTT. Protein: CASSLDSAEAFF.

The chain links TRBV25-1 to TRBJ2-3, with D unresolved. The CDR3 consists of 12 residues. CDR1 MGHDK and CDR2 SYGVNS come from the germline V gene. Trimming left V 4 bases short and J 6 bases short, with 8 bases between. The CDR3 DNA reads TGTGCCAGCAGTGCCCCGGAGGATACGCAGTATTTT. It codes for CASSAPEDTQYF. Together with reference TRBV25-1 and TRBJ2-3, the CDR3 gives the full variable domain: EADIYQTPRYLVIGTGKKITLECSQTMGHDKMYWYQQDPGMELHLIHYSYGVNSTEKGDLSSESTVSRIRTEHFPLTLESARPSHTSQYLCASSAPEDTQYFGPGTRLTVL.

V gene TRBV6-5 combines with J gene TRBJ2-7; no clear D. This CDR3 contains 13 residues. Trimming removed 2 bases from V and 6 bases from J, with 11 bases in between. Germline values: CDR1 MNHEY, CDR2 SVGAGI. This CDR3 is CASSYGVNREQYF. The CDR3 bases are TGTGCCAGCAGTTACGGGGTTAACCGCGAGCAGTACTTC.